The T cell receptor (beta chain) described here comes from a study of shared clonotypes between healthy human individuals. Generated by immunoSEQ multiplex PCR, the TCRdb table keeps only in-frame clones and is missing some. The table lists around 600,000 clones, 95% to 98% of them singletons. The germline V and J ends were trimmed by 5 bases and 3 bases, with 17 bases remaining between them. The CDR3 is made up of 16 amino acids. From germline, CDR1 is MRHNA and CDR2 SNTAGT. Terminally differentiated effector memory CD45RA+ cells were left out of the naive CD8 fraction, which was CD45RO-negative and positively selected for CCR7. The donors were all Caucasian adults (living in Nashville, Tennessee).

The sequence derives from a man between 25 and 39 years old in good health. This chain connects TRBV6-4 to TRBJ2-1, with D perhaps TRBD1 (5 bases). The specimen sequenced was naive CD8+ T cells sorted from blood. The DNA of the CDR3 is TGTGCCAGCAGTACGGCAGGGCGGATGGACTACAATGAGCAGTTCTTC. This gives the protein CASSTAGRMDYNEQFF.